This T cell receptor beta chain was sequenced in a study of T cell repertoires in cytomegalovirus infection. As for the study in general: It was recently identified HLA-C-restricted and well-studied HLA-B-restricted CMV epitopes that the study used. Based on public TCR beta signatures, there were indications of CMV infection and of a matching HLA type. Study observations and caveats: Carriers of CMV plus the relevant HLA were identified by cumulative public TCR beta family frequency. HLA-C-restricted, CMV-specific TCR beta clonotypes were dominant ex vivo.

This clonotype was seen a handful of times. Its antigen remains unidentified. TCRdb recomputed calls from the reads with MiXCR, one row per CDR3 protein. The sample records 750,000 to 900,000 distinct CDR3 sequences, roughly 29% being singletons. This clonotype was sampled from a human donor in good health (CMV status not recorded). Some clones in this sample may be carry-over from other donors' samples. The sample in question was cultured CD8+ T cells from PBMCs, obtained from culture after CMV antigen stimulation.

The CDR3 is CASSLVWDRGPTGELFF. CDR3 in DNA: TGTGCCAGCAGCTTAGTATGGGACAGGGGTCCCACCGGGGAGCTGTTTTTT. This rearrangement joins TRBV7-6 to TRBJ2-2, with 10 positions matching TRBD1. There are 17 residues in the CDR3. The V gene's germline CDR1 is SGHVS and CDR2 FNYEAQ. Trimming took 1 base from V and 4 from J; bases not matched to a gene: 6.